The 27 T cell receptor beta chains presented below share a single source sample, sequenced in a study of T cell repertoires in cytomegalovirus infection. In TCRdb, the reads were re-called with MiXCR into one record per CDR3 protein. The profile covers hundreds of thousands of distinct CDR3 sequences, with 22% appearing a single time and about 20% taken by the ten largest. Input material: CD8+ T cells from PBMCs. The receptors originated from a human donor in good health (CMV status not recorded). Some clones in this sample may be carry-over from other donors' samples.

About this clonotype itself: This may come from a read error, since a much larger clone is one base off. The chain couples TRBV7-8 to TRBJ1-2; the D gene is possibly TRBD1 (5 bases). The CDR3 has 14 amino acids. The V gene's germline CDR1 is SGHVS and CDR2 FQNEAQ. The germline V and J ends were trimmed by 8 bases and 4 bases, with 17 bases remaining between them. The CDR3 protein is CASGPTAGTYGYTF. DNA for the CDR3: TGTGCCAGCGGCCCAACCGCCGGGACCTATGGCTACACCTTC.

This clonotype was seen once. The chain joins TRBV11-3 to TRBJ2-2, with 7 bases lining up with TRBD1. Trimming at V came to 4 bases and at J to 4 bases, leaving 3 bases not matched to a gene. CDR3 size: 14 residues. The V gene's germline CDR1 is SGHNT and CDR2 YENEEA. The CDR3 reads CASSYRGGTGELFF. In DNA form, the CDR3 reads TGTGCCAGCAGCTACAGGGGTGGCACCGGGGAGCTGTTTTTT.

The chain is built from TRBV7-3 and TRBJ2-3; 7 nucleotides match TRBD2. V lost 2 bases, J lost 3 bases, and 2 bases stayed unmatched. This CDR3 region has 14 residues. Germline loops: CDR1 SGHTA, CDR2 FQGTGA. CDR3 sequence (DNA): TGTGCCAGCAGCTTATACGGGGGGACAGATACGCAGTATTTT. Amino acids: CASSLYGGTDTQYF.

This clonotype was picked up one time. The J gene is TRBJ2-1, the V gene TRBV28; no definite D call. Germline CDR1 MDHEN, CDR2 SYDVKM. V lost 5 bases and J lost 9, with 11 bases in between. The CDR3 has 12 amino acids. The CDR3 region is CASSPNNVEQFF. The CDR3, as DNA: TGTGCCAGCAGTCCGAACAATGTTGAGCAGTTCTTC.

This sequence joins TRBV9 and TRBJ2-1; TRBD2 might be the D (5 bases). Germline CDR1 is SGDLS and CDR2 is YYNGEE. Trimming took off 3 bases at V and 6 bases at J, with 10 bases between the two ends. The CDR3 has 13 residues. The CDR3 spells CASSAPLGNEQFF. CDR3 nucleotides: TGTGCCAGCAGCGCCCCACTAGGCAATGAGCAGTTCTTC.

This clonotype was picked up a small number of times. This chain uses TRBV7-6 with TRBJ2-2; 8 nucleotides agree with TRBD2. In germline, CDR1 is SGHVS, CDR2 FNYEAQ. The CDR3 has 13 amino acids. V lost 6 bases, J lost 7 bases, and 4 bases stayed unmatched. In DNA form, the CDR3 reads TGTGCCAGCAGTCCCGGGACTAGCGGGGAGCTGTTTTTT. Protein: CASSPGTSGELFF.

This clonotype was seen more than once but under ten times. The chain recombines TRBV4-3 with TRBJ2-3; D remains ambiguous. The CDR3 runs 14 residues. Per germline, CDR1 LGHNA and CDR2 YSLEER. Trimming left V 2 bases short and J 0 bases short, with 6 bases between. The CDR3 nucleotides read TGCGCCAGCAGCCAATTCCGTAGCACAGATACGCAGTATTTT. Translated: CASSQFRSTDTQYF.

CDR3 region: CASSQERRGQGITDTQYF. Written as DNA, the CDR3 is TGCGCCAGCAGCCAAGAAAGACGGGGACAGGGGATAACAGATACGCAGTATTTT. This chain uses TRBV4-1 with TRBJ2-3; 10 bases map to TRBD1. Unmatched junction bases numbered 9, after V lost 0 bases and J lost 3 bases. The germline CDR1 and CDR2 sequences are MGHRA and YSYEKL. CDR3 length equals 18 residues.

The chain links TRBV2 to TRBJ1-5; D unclear. Germline V gene sequence: CDR1 SNHLY, CDR2 FYNNEI. Deletions cut 3 bases from V and 10 bases from J, with 13 bases between. CDR3 size: 13 residues. This CDR3 reads CASSDFPVGPQHF. As DNA, the CDR3 is TGTGCCAGCAGTGATTTCCCGGTTGGTCCCCAGCATTTT.

The table lists this clonotype with a few counts. The chain has TRBV7-9 and TRBJ2-7; no reliable D call. In germline, CDR1 is SEHNR, CDR2 FQNEAQ (reference sequence). V lost 5 bases, J lost 1 base, and 12 bases lay in between. The CDR3 loop spans 14 amino acids. The CDR3, as DNA: TGTGCCAGCAGCCCGATGATGTCTTCCTACGAGCAGTACTTC. It specifies CASSPMMSSYEQYF.

V gene TRBV7-4 combines with J gene TRBJ2-1; D is possibly TRBD2 (6 bases). V was shortened by 4 bases and J by 4 bases, with 14 bases between the two germline ends. Germline values: CDR1 SGHVT, CDR2 SQSDAQ. The CDR3 has 15 residues. CDR3 in DNA: TGTGCCAGCAGCTCCGGGGACTTATATTACAATGAGCAGTTCTTC. Translation gives CASSSGDLYYNEQFF.

Here the CDR3 DNA reads TGTGCCAGCAGTCAGGGGGACTTCTTAACCGGGGAGCTGTTTTTT. The encoded protein is CASSQGDFLTGELFF. The chain combines TRBV6-2 or TRBV6-3 with TRBJ2-2, with D maybe TRBD1 (7 bases). Looked up from germline, CDR1 is MNHEY and CDR2 is SVGEGT. The V end lost 5 bases, the J end lost 5 bases, and 15 bases lay between the germline ends. This CDR3 region has 15 residues.

The rearrangement joins TRBV7-9 to TRBJ1-6; no clear D. The CDR3 runs to 14 residues. Germline loops: CDR1 SEHNR, CDR2 FQNEAQ (reference sequence). Between the trimmed V and J ends, which lost 7 bases and 6 bases, there was a span of 13 bases. The CDR3 DNA reads TGTGCCAGCATGGAGGACGCCTTTAATTCACCCCTCCACTTT. This codes for CASMEDAFNSPLHF.

This clonotype occurred a few times. The chain links TRBV6-5 to TRBJ2-7; possible D gene TRBD1, 6 bases. Trimming left V 3 bases short and J 5 bases short, with 14 bases between. The germline gives CDR1 MNHEY, CDR2 SVGAGI. This CDR3 is built from 14 residues. CDR3 region: CASSYGTGLNEQYF. Written as DNA, the CDR3 is TGTGCCAGCAGTTATGGCACAGGGCTTAACGAGCAGTACTTC.

This clonotype was observed at least ten times. The rearrangement joins TRBV7-2 to TRBJ2-7, with 8 positions matching TRBD2. Germline CDR1 SGHTA, CDR2 FQGNSA. V shed 4 bases and J 2 bases; nucleotides not matched to a gene: 7. The CDR3 is made up of 15 amino acids. CDR3 in amino acids: CASSSSSGVTYEQYF. CDR3 in DNA: TGTGCCAGCAGCTCGAGTAGCGGGGTCACCTACGAGCAGTACTTC.

The chain uses TRBV27 and TRBJ2-7, with 8 bases lining up with TRBD1. Germline values: CDR1 MNHEY, CDR2 SMNVEV (reference sequence). The V and J ends lost 0 bases and 0 bases, in that order; junction bases with no gene match: 7. The CDR3 consists of 17 residues. The CDR3 loop reads CASSLSIGDRSSYEQYF. In DNA, the CDR3 is TGTGCCAGCAGTTTATCGATAGGGGACAGGAGCTCCTACGAGCAGTACTTC.

CDR3 protein: CASSLGILGVADTQYF. CDR3 sequence (DNA): TGTGCCAGCAGTTTAGGCATCCTTGGGGTCGCAGATACGCAGTATTTT. V and J are TRBV12-3 or TRBV12-4 and TRBJ2-3; D not resolved. This CDR3 comprises 16 residues. Trimming removed 1 base at V and 4 bases at J, with 15 bases between.

This clonotype was seen a handful of times. The rearrangement links TRBV29-1 to TRBJ2-7; D is uncertain. CDR3 size: 13 residues. The germline V gene encodes CDR1 SQVTM and CDR2 ANQGSEA. Trimming shortened V by 1 base and J by 3 bases, and 10 bases separated the two germline ends. The CDR3 DNA sequence: TGCAGCGTTGAAGGGTCCGCCAGCTACGAGCAGTACTTC. It encodes CSVEGSASYEQYF.

This clonotype appeared a few times. This chain connects TRBV28 to TRBJ2-7; unclear D gene. The germline V gene encodes CDR1 MDHEN and CDR2 SYDVKM. Trimming shortened V by 6 bases and J by 2 bases, and 14 bases separated the two germline ends. CDR3 length: 14 residues. This CDR3 is CASRALYWPYEQYF. In DNA, the CDR3 is TGTGCCAGCAGGGCCCTATATTGGCCCTACGAGCAGTACTTC.

This clonotype occurred many times. J is TRBJ2-5 and V is TRBV11-2; 8 bases line up with TRBD2. V was clipped by 4 bases and J by 2 bases; unmatched bases: 6. The CDR3 contains 15 residues. Looked up from germline, CDR1 is SGHAT and CDR2 is FQNNGV. CDR3 region: CASSYTAGDQETQYF. CDR3 sequence (DNA): TGTGCCAGCAGCTACACAGCGGGGGATCAAGAGACCCAGTACTTC.

The V and J genes are TRBV5-1 and TRBJ2-7, with D possibly being TRBD1 or TRBD2 (5 bases each). Trimming took off 1 base at V and 3 bases at J, with 14 bases between the two ends. The CDR3 has 15 amino acids. CDR1 and CDR2 (germline): SGHRS, YFSETQ. The CDR3 DNA is TGCGCCAGCAGCTTGTCCGGGACCGTTAACTACGAGCAGTACTTC. This translates into CASSLSGTVNYEQYF.

This clonotype was seen more than once but under ten times. The rearrangement joins TRBV3-1 to TRBJ1-2; no definite D call. V was clipped by 1 base and J by 4 bases, with 10 bases between them. Looked up from germline, CDR1 is LGHDT and CDR2 is YNNKEL (reference sequence). The CDR3 has 14 amino acids. The CDR3: CASSQGMAGYGYTF. CDR3 sequence (DNA): TGTGCCAGCAGCCAAGGGATGGCGGGCTATGGCTACACCTTC.

The rearrangement joins TRBV14 to TRBJ2-5; D is uncertain. The V gene lost 4 bases and the J gene lost 7 bases, with 7 bases spanning the gap. This CDR3 is 11 amino acids long. CDR1 and CDR2 (germline): SGHDN, FVKESK. As DNA, the CDR3 is TGTGCCAGCAGCCCTGGTTGGACCCAGTACTTC. This gives the protein CASSPGWTQYF.

V usage is TRBV7-9 and J usage is TRBJ2-7, with D perhaps TRBD2 (5 bases). CDR3 size: 14 residues. The V gene's germline CDR1 is SEHNR and CDR2 FQNEAQ (reference sequence). Trimming took off 2 bases at V and 2 bases at J, with 10 bases between the two ends. The CDR3 DNA sequence: TGTGCCAGCAGCTTATACGGGGATCCCTACGAGCAGTACTTC. This encodes CASSLYGDPYEQYF.

V is TRBV2 and J is TRBJ2-7, with D hard to call. The CDR3 totals 11 residues. Germline CDR1 SNHLY, CDR2 FYNNEI. Trimming removed 8 bases from V and 3 bases from J, with 8 bases in between. CDR3: CASGWFYEQYF. The CDR3 coding sequence is TGTGCCAGCGGCTGGTTCTACGAGCAGTACTTC.

V is TRBV28 and J is TRBJ1-2, with 8 bases matching TRBD1. This CDR3 is built from 14 residues. Germline values: CDR1 MDHEN, CDR2 SYDVKM. The J segment lost 8 bases and the V segment lost 6 bases, leaving 11 bases of the junction unmatched. The CDR3 spells CASSPGTGSFGYTF. In DNA form, the CDR3 reads TGTGCCAGCAGCCCCGGGACAGGCTCGTTCGGCTACACCTTC.

This clonotype has just one count. The V gene is TRBV28, the J gene TRBJ1-6, with unresolved D. The germline CDR1 and CDR2 sequences are MDHEN and SYDVKM. Trimming left V 5 bases short and J 10 bases short, with 15 bases between. This CDR3 is built from 14 residues. The CDR3 DNA follows: TGTGCCAGCAGTGACCTGACGAACGTATCACCCCTCCACTTT. Its protein product is CASSDLTNVSPLHF.